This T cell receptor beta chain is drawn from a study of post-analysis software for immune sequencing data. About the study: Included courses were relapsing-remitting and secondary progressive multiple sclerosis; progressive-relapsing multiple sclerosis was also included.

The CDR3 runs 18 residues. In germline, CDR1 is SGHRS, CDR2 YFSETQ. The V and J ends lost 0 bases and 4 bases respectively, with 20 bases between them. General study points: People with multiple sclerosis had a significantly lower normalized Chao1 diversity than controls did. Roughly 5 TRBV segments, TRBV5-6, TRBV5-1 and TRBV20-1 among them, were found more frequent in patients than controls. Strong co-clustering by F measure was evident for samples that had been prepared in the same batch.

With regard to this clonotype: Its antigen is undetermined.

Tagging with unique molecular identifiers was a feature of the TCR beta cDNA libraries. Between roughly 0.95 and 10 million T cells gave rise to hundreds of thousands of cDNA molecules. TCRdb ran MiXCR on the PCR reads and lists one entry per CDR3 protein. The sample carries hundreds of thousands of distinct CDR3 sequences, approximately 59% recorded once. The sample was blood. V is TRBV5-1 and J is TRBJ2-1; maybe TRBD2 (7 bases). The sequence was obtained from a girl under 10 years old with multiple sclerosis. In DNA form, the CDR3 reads TGCGCCAGCAGCTTGGCCGGGGGGCCCTCCTACAAATACAATGAGCAGTTCTTC. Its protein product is CASSLAGGPSYKYNEQFF. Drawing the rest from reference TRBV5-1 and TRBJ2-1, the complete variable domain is KAGVTQTPRYLIKTRGQQVTLSCSPISGHRSVSWYQQTPGQGLQFLFEYFSETQRNKGNFPGRFSGRQFSNSRSEMNVSTLELGDSALYLCASSLAGGPSYKYNEQFFGPGTRLTVL.